This T cell receptor beta chain was captured by sequencing in a study of OX40 agonist ivuxolimab in advanced cancers. Study at large: A male proportion of under 90% was recorded, with mean age approximately 64 years and range about 23 to 90. Study results and caveats: At doses 0.1 to 3.0 mg/kg, CD4+ and CD8+ clones expanded. Individuals who were partial responders at 0.1-3.0 mg/kg had clonal expansion that ranked among the lowest. Averaging showed that CD8+ T cells had more expanded clones than CD4+ did.

Germline lookup yields CDR1 SQVTM and CDR2 ANQGSEA. V shed 6 bases, J shed 9 bases, and the junction held 17 bases outside the gene matches. The CDR3 loop spans 15 amino acids. The data were produced by immunoSEQ multiplex PCR, yet TCRdb's version contains in-frame clones alone and is incomplete. This table has approximately 100,000 clones, around 90% appearing once. Concerning this clone: Antigen unknown.

This receptor was identified in an adult with an advanced solid tumor such as melanoma, head and neck, liver or kidney cancer. Here the sequenced sample was CD4+ or CD8+ T cells sorted from blood, taken in a trial of the OX40 agonist ivuxolimab. The chain links TRBV29-1 to TRBJ1-5; TRBD1 agrees at 7 bases. In DNA form, the CDR3 reads TGCAGCGTGGCCCTTAGTACTGGACAGGACGGGCCCCAGCATTTT. Protein: CSVALSTGQDGPQHF.